Included here is one T cell receptor (beta chain) sequence, with context. Assay used: immunoSEQ multiplex PCR; TCRdb lists only in-frame clones, some missing. The sample holds just over 30,000 clones, approximately 94% seen once. The sample belongs to a study of control samples from healthy donors and cancer patients. The V and J ends lost 10 bases and 2 bases respectively, with 17 bases between them. Germline values: CDR1 KGHDR, CDR2 SFDVKD. The CDR3 is 15 residues long. The J gene is TRBJ2-1, the V gene TRBV24-1, with D possibly TRBD2 on 5 matching bases. The sequence was collected from a man aged 55 to 69 in good health. Input material: blood. The CDR3 region has the DNA TGTGCCACGGCACCCGGGGAGAACACCTACAATGAGCAGTTCTTC. Its protein is CATAPGENTYNEQFF.